Detailed here is one T cell receptor beta chain. The antigen is not known. The sample comes from a study of cytomegalovirus exposure and HLA in healthy donors. Broader study findings: Subsequent analysis found a tendency for first-cohort TCR clusters to co-occur within the approximately 130 validation repertoires. Researchers counted around 180 TCR beta chains as cytomegalovirus-associated. Most TCR sequences proved rare, with some public TCRs found in many donors.

Data came from immunoSEQ multiplex PCR; TCRdb stores just in-frame clones and leaves some out. The top ten hold 7.2% of the sample, which has some 190,000 clones, around nine tenths seen once. Germline V gives CDR1 SGHTS, CDR2 YDEGEE. Trimming left V 7 bases short and J 2 bases short, with 25 bases between. CDR3 length: 18 amino acids. The donors were part of the roughly 130-subject validation cohort, which stood apart from the roughly 730-subject first cohort. The gene calls are TRBV5-8 and TRBJ1-5; D is undetermined. This TCR derives from a man under 40 in good health and CMV-seropositive. Input material: PBMCs. CDR3 bases: TGTGCCAGCGTTTTTTTCGGTCGGCCCCCAGCGGGCAATCAGCCCCAGCATTTT. Amino acids: CASVFFGRPPAGNQPQHF.